The T cell receptor beta chain under discussion was sequenced for a study of blood T cell repertoires in COVID-19. Study at large: Samples representing acute and convalescent COVID-19 were sourced from the United States, Italy and Spain. PBMCs, B-cell-depleted T cells, or T cells were the source of the cDNA or gDNA that made up the material.

The protocol was immunoSEQ multiplex PCR, while the TCRdb copy is restricted to in-frame clones and leaves out a portion. The sample lists 200,000 to 300,000 clones, 70% to 90% occurring once. This CDR3 contains 14 residues. V was cut by 2 bases and J by 3 bases, with 11 bases left in between. Germline CDR1 MNHNS, CDR2 SASEGT. Input material: peripheral blood. The TCR originated in a man under 40 with active or convalescent COVID-19. The rearrangement joins TRBV6-1 to TRBJ2-7; weak D call: TRBD1 (6 bases). CDR3 in amino acids: CASSEFTGNYEQYF. In nucleotides, the CDR3 is TGTGCCAGCAGTGAATTCACAGGGAACTACGAGCAGTACTTC.